This TCR beta chain was profiled in a study of OX40 agonist ivuxolimab in advanced cancers. About the study: Six ivuxolimab dose levels, 0.01 to 10 mg/kg, were given intravenously every 2 weeks. Allowance was made for prior anti-PD-1, anti-PD-L1 or anti-CTLA-4 therapy, and roughly 39% had some.

The CDR3 spans 14 residues. Trimming stripped 2 bases from V and 2 bases from J, with 10 bases between. Per germline, CDR1 MDHEN and CDR2 SYDVKM. Study-level results: At 0.1 to 3.0 mg/kg and by week 6, CD4+ and CD8+ T cells in the blood had expanded clonally. Among patients with partial responses at 0.1-3.0 mg/kg, clonal expansion was among the lowest.

Worth noting for this clone: No antigen is known for it.

Sequenced by immunoSEQ multiplex PCR; TCRdb stores in-frame clones only, minus some. The repertoire consists of 45,000 to 60,000 clones, with about nine tenths occurring once and the leading ten covering 6% to 7%. The specimen comprised CD4+ or CD8+ T cells sorted from blood, sampled in a trial of the OX40 agonist ivuxolimab. This rearrangement joins TRBV28 to TRBJ2-7; no reliable D call. The receptor comes from an adult with an advanced solid tumor such as melanoma, head and neck, liver or kidney cancer. CDR3 bases: TGTGCCAGCAGTTTAAACAGTTACCCCTACGAGCAGTACTTC. It encodes CASSLNSYPYEQYF.